The entry below describes one T cell receptor beta chain. Its antigen is as yet unknown. The data belong to a study of cytomegalovirus exposure and HLA in healthy donors. Study-wide results and caveats: DRB1 showed the most TCR associations and HLA-C the fewest in a later analysis, as rates varied by HLA locus. It has been reported that TCR beta sequences accurately predicted the HLA-A and HLA-B alleles of most subjects.

A multiplex PCR was run with 60 Vbeta primers and 13 Jbeta primers. Authors' analysis steps: Approximately 9.9 million of tens of millions of unique TCR beta chains were shared, per a later count. Clones were read by immunoSEQ multiplex PCR, and TCRdb kept only the in-frame ones, dropping some. Clone size and the V and J calls come from that table; the DNA yielded D and trimming. The data hold 100,000 to 150,000 clones, with about 80% observed a single time. This receptor was identified in a man aged 35 to 55 in good health and CMV-seronegative. The specimen was PBMCs.

This CDR3 is CASSLAGGTNNQPQHF. CDR3 sequence (DNA): TGTGCCAGCAGCTTGGCGGGGGGGACAAACAATCAGCCCCAGCATTTT. The rearrangement uses TRBV5-6 and TRBJ1-5; a possible D gene is TRBD1 (6 bases). The CDR3 consists of 16 residues. The germline V and J ends were trimmed by 0 bases and 3 bases, with 13 bases remaining between them. Germline CDR1 and CDR2: SGHDT and YYEEEE.